One TCR beta chain is described in this entry. The specificity of this receptor is unknown. One end of the junction does not line up with germline, which may come from a read error. This specimen comes from a study of blood T cells in healthy people across ages (dated by TCRdb to about 2015). Regarding the research as a whole: In model experiments, template switching captured about one uniquely barcoded TCR beta cDNA molecule for every two T cells. To track age-related changes in TCR beta repertoire diversity, the study relied on deep sequencing normalized with unique cDNA molecular identifiers. Four age groups were formed from the donors: young (average roughly 16 years), middle-aged (around 39), aged (roughly 58) and long-lived (about 80). To avoid experimental bias, donors of different ages were spread randomly across the sequencing lanes. Two additional independent replicas of 1 million unique cDNA reads from the same blood draw were analyzed for two donors (one aged 18 to 29 and one aged 80 or older). Here is what the overall study found, with its caveats: Compared with the aged group, the long-lived group had more naive CD4+ T cells, fewer expanded clones and increased TCR diversity, a pattern suggesting age selection. Estimates of total diversity based on one million sequenced T cells were considered lower bounds and underestimates. The percentage of naive T cells measured by flow cytometry correlated strongly with observed TCR beta diversity. Because profiling used bulk unsorted PBMCs, naive and antigen-experienced compartments could not be compared conclusively. As age increased, observed TCR beta diversity per million T cells dropped in a roughly linear way, and a significant reduction was already evident by age 40. Because donor CMV infection status was unknown, age-related changes in expanded clonotypes were potentially confounded.

Donors were 39 systemically healthy Caucasian individuals from Russia aged roughly 6 to 95 years. Each donor gave about 9.7 milliliters of peripheral blood, drawn into EDTA-treated Vacutainer tubes. Ficoll-Paque density-gradient centrifugation was used to isolate PBMCs, with at least 7 million per sample. Total RNA was extracted from PBMCs with Trizol reagent, with at least 6 micrograms obtained per sample. For every donor, an aliquot of PBMCs went through flow cytometry to measure the percentages of naive CD45RAhigh/CD27high T cells. There are 13 amino acids in the CDR3, from cysteine to phenylalanine inclusive. The retained sequence is limited to the CDR3, 39 bases, with the frame set at the first base. As encoded in the germline V gene, CDR1 is SGHTA while CDR2 is FQGNSA. Library preparation used 5' RACE. TCRdb shows the sequencer as Illumina HiSeq 2500. A second roughly 7 to 11 cycle PCR used a sample-barcoded 5' primer and a J-beta primer mix. A template-switch 5' adaptor carrying 12 random nucleotides introduced a unique molecular identifier onto each TCR beta cDNA molecule. Each sample yielded at least 3 million CDR3-containing paired-end reads. The Mint cDNA synthesis kit, primed by a TRBC-specific oligonucleotide, was used to synthesize first-strand cDNA from all RNA. After uracil-DNA glycosylase treatment, a first 18-cycle PCR used universal primers M1SS and BC2_uni_R on all cDNA. The paper's processing steps were these. Each sample was normalized by randomly selecting 1 million high-quality reads, each carrying a distinct molecular identifier. Reads sharing molecular identifiers were discarded rather than binned into consensus sequences. MiTCR, set to a Q25 quality threshold and the strictest error-elimination algorithm, was used for CDR3 identification, clonotype clustering and error correction. A nonparametric unseen species model with Euler transformation was used to estimate lower-bound total TCR beta diversity. TCRdb reran the public reads through fastp at Q25 and MiXCR, keeping productive beta chains. Entries are consolidated by CDR3 protein sequence, retaining the most common genes and DNA. For this entry, the V and J calls and clone size follow TCRdb and not the study's own pipeline. The sample yields some 1.7 million distinct CDR3 sequences; 28% were counted once. The ten largest clones represent approximately 7.7% of the sample.

Sequencing input: blood. Recombination joined TRBV7-2 with TRBJ1-2; matching of 5 bases hints at TRBD1 as the D gene. This TCR was recovered from a woman aged 25-40 years in good health. The DNA reads TGTGCCAGCAGCTTACCGGGGGGTTATGACTACACCTTC. Its product reads: CASSLPGGYDYTF. Supplemented by the reference TRBV7-2 and TRBJ1-2 proteins around the CDR3, the complete variable domain is GAGVSQSPSNKVTEKGKDVELRCDPISGHTALYWYRQSLGQGLEFLIYFQGNSAPDKSGLPSDRFSAERTGGSVSTLTIQRTQQEDSAVYLCASSLPGGYDYTFGSGTRLTVV.